This T cell receptor beta chain was obtained from a study of T cell responses to AZD1222 COVID-19 vaccine. Regarding this clone: The target antigen is unknown.

Study findings and constraints: Receipt of two AZD1222 doses was followed by a rise in Spike-specific TCR breadth and depth. It was only 6 or 7 AZD1222 recipients who were seropositive at baseline.

V dropped 4 bases and J dropped 0 bases, with 14 bases sitting between them. Germline V gene data show CDR1 as SGHDT and CDR2 as YYEEEE. The CDR3 loop spans 15 amino acids. Assay used: immunoSEQ multiplex PCR; TCRdb lists only in-frame clones, some missing. The table has 100,000 or so clones, 88% seen once. The material sequenced was peripheral blood, taken on day 0 of AZD1222 vaccination. The clonotype originates from an adult in good health. The chain combines TRBV5-6 with TRBJ2-7; the D call may be TRBD1 or TRBD2 (5 bases each). The CDR3 loop reads CASSGTGTGSYEQYF. The DNA of the CDR3 is TGTGCCAGCAGCGGGACCGGGACGGGCTCCTACGAGCAGTACTTC. Looking up the rest from reference TRBV5-6 and TRBJ2-7 gives the full variable domain: DAGVTQSPTHLIKTRGQQVTLRCSPKSGHDTVSWYQQALGQGPQFIFQYYEEEERQRGNFPDRFSGHQFPNYSSELNVNALLLGDSALYLCASSGTGTGSYEQYFGPGTRLTVT.